Listed below are T cell receptor beta chains from one sample, sequenced in a study of blood T cell repertoires in COVID-19. The table came from immunoSEQ multiplex PCR; TCRdb's copy has only in-frame clones and leaves some out. Of 250,000 or so clones listed, approximately 90% were seen once; the top ten hold roughly 2.8%. The sequenced material came from PBMCs or T cells enriched from blood (not recorded which). All receptors come from a man aged 40-49 years who had been exposed to COVID-19. The CDR3 runs from the conserved cysteine through the conserved F or W. D genes are given only for firm matches. Clone size is stated in some rows and not others, as once, few, many or a class when expanded.

NA,TRBJ1-6,NA,TRBV10-1,CASSEGHRNSPLHF,TGCGCCAGCAGTGAGGGCCACAGGAATTCACCCCTCCACTTT
NA,TRBJ2-1,TRBD1,TRBV5-4,CASSLGQGENEQFF,TGTGCCAGCAGCTTAGGACAGGGGGAAAATGAGCAGTTCTTC
once,TRBJ1-6,NA,TRBV14,CASSQGSGQDSPLHF,TGTGCCAGCAGCCAAGGGTCTGGTCAGGATTCACCCCTCCACTTT
NA,TRBJ1-2,NA,TRBV19,CASRTRETVSGYTF,TGTGCCAGTCGAACTAGGGAAACCGTATCTGGCTACACCTTC
NA,TRBJ2-1,NA,TRBV4-1,CASSQESASRNEQFF,TGCGCCAGCAGCCAAGAGTCGGCTAGCAGGAATGAGCAGTTCTTC
once,TRBJ2-1,TRBD2,TRBV19,CASRLAGGTYNEQFF,TGTGCCAGTAGACTAGCGGGAGGGACCTACAATGAGCAGTTCTTC
NA,TRBJ1-6,TRBD1,TRBV13,CASSAYRGSSPLHF,TGTGCCAGCAGCGCCTACAGGGGATCTTCACCCCTCCACTTT
once,TRBJ1-4,NA,TRBV28,CASSLTAGQEKLFF,TGTGCCAGCAGCCTTACGGCTGGACAGGAAAAACTGTTTTTT
NA,TRBJ1-5,NA,TRBV14,CASSHRSRAGVLGNQPQHF,TGTGCCAGCAGCCACCGATCAAGGGCAGGGGTGCTGGGCAATCAGCCCCAGCATTTT
NA,TRBJ2-1,TRBD2,TRBV3-1/TRBV3-2,CASSRPTSGKYNEQFF,TGTGCCAGCAGCCGGCCGACTAGCGGGAAGTACAATGAGCAGTTCTTC
NA,TRBJ2-1,TRBD2,TRBV7-3,CASSPRTSGSNEQFF,TGTGCCAGCAGCCCGCGGACTAGCGGGTCAAATGAGCAGTTCTTC
NA,TRBJ1-3,NA,TRBV3-1/TRBV3-2,CASSQDRAPFGNTIYF,TGTGCCAGCAGCCAAGATCGAGCCCCGTTTGGAAACACCATATATTTT
NA,TRBJ2-7,NA,TRBV28,CASSLDSVNEQYF,TGTGCCAGCAGTTTAGATAGCGTCAACGAGCAGTACTTC
NA,TRBJ2-1,TRBD2,TRBV27,CASTQSLAGGLDEQFF,TGTGCCAGCACCCAAAGCCTAGCGGGAGGGCTTGATGAGCAGTTCTTC
once,TRBJ2-7,NA,TRBV2,CASSGDLYEQYF,TGTGCCAGCAGTGGGGACTTGTACGAGCAGTACTTC
NA,TRBJ2-6,NA,TRBV7-9,CASSSWVAVSSGANVLTF,TGTGCCAGCAGCTCTTGGGTAGCGGTAAGCTCTGGGGCCAACGTCCTGACTTTC
NA,TRBJ2-7,NA,TRBV4-1,CASSQGASYEQYF,TGCGCCAGCAGCCAAGGGGCGAGCTACGAGCAGTACTTC
NA,TRBJ1-6,TRBD1,TRBV4-1,CASSPWTGFRASPLHF,TGCGCCAGCAGCCCCTGGACAGGGTTTCGTGCGTCACCCCTCCACTTT
few,TRBJ2-7,NA,TRBV27,CASSTTYEQYF,TGTGCCAGCAGTACTACCTACGAGCAGTACTTC
NA,TRBJ1-4,NA,TRBV19,CASSSQPRVGNEKLFF,TGTGCCAGTAGTTCTCAACCCAGGGTGGGGAATGAAAAACTGTTTTTT
NA,TRBJ2-1,TRBD2,TRBV19,CASSKQREGKLF,TGTGCCAGTAGTAAACAGCGGGAGGGAAAGCTCTTC
NA,TRBJ2-4,NA,TRBV30,CAWSDGIFVKNIQYF,TGTGCCTGGAGCGACGGGATTTTCGTCAAAAACATTCAGTACTTC
NA,TRBJ2-7,TRBD2,TRBV4-1,CASSQIAGGPIEQYF,TGCGCCAGCAGCCAGATAGCGGGAGGGCCCATCGAGCAGTACTTC
NA,TRBJ1-1,TRBD1,TRBV6-6,CASSSRTGGANRTAFF,TGTGCCAGCAGTTCCCGGACAGGGGGCGCGAATCGTACGGCTTTCTTT
NA,TRBJ1-4,TRBD1,TRBV7-9,CASSLVPDRGLELFF,TGTGCCAGCAGCTTAGTTCCGGACAGGGGCTTGGAACTGTTTTTT
NA,TRBJ2-1,NA,TRBV5-1,CASSLSGYNEQFF,TGCGCCAGCAGCCTGAGCGGGTACAATGAGCAGTTCTTC
NA,TRBJ2-1,NA,TRBV4-3,CASSQDRGTLTGEQFF,TGCGCCAGCAGCCAAGATAGGGGGACCCTCACGGGTGAGCAGTTCTTC
few,TRBJ1-6,NA,TRBV5-5,CASSLDAIGTKINSPLHF,TGTGCCAGCAGCTTGGATGCAATCGGGACAAAAATAAATTCACCCCTCCACTTT
NA,TRBJ1-2,NA,TRBV27,CASSPSAGNYGYTF,TGTGCCAGCAGCCCCTCGGCAGGGAACTATGGCTACACCTTC
NA,TRBJ2-1,TRBD2,TRBV15,CATSRPSGTSSDEQFF,TGTGCCACCAGCAGACCCTCCGGGACTAGCTCCGATGAGCAGTTCTTC
NA,TRBJ2-7,TRBD1,TRBV28,CASSPTGQGVSYEQYF,TGTGCCAGCAGTCCTACGGGACAGGGGGTCTCCTACGAGCAGTACTTC
once,TRBJ2-2,TRBD2,TRBV11-3,CASSSLGGLNTGELFF,TGTGCCAGCAGCTCGCTCGGGGGGTTGAACACCGGGGAGCTGTTTTTT
NA,TRBJ1-2,NA,TRBV9,CASSVEQEIYGYTF,TGTGCCAGCAGCGTAGAACAGGAGATCTATGGCTACACCTTC
NA,TRBJ2-3,TRBD2,TRBV19,CASSLVPAGAPGDTQYF,TGTGCCAGTAGTCTTGTCCCGGCGGGAGCACCAGGAGATACGCAGTATTTT
NA,TRBJ2-1,NA,TRBV28,CASSLLEGVGYNEQFF,TGTGCCAGCAGTTTATTAGAGGGAGTGGGGTACAATGAGCAGTTCTTC
NA,TRBJ1-1,TRBD1,TRBV28,CASSLGTADGTEAFF,TGTGCCAGCAGTTTAGGGACAGCTGATGGCACTGAAGCTTTCTTT
NA,TRBJ1-4,NA,TRBV29-1,CSVRLGEKLFF,TGCAGCGTTCGACTCGGGGAAAAACTGTTTTTT
NA,TRBJ1-1,TRBD1,TRBV19,CASRHRDRDSEAFF,TGTGCCAGTAGACACCGGGACAGGGACTCTGAAGCTTTCTTT
once,TRBJ2-2,TRBD1,TRBV30,CAWSRRTGSNTGELFF,TGTGCCTGGAGTCGGAGGACAGGTTCGAACACCGGGGAGCTGTTTTTT
NA,TRBJ2-7,NA,TRBV19,CASSARPQGLDEQYF,TGTGCCAGTAGTGCTAGACCCCAGGGGTTAGACGAGCAGTACTTC
NA,TRBJ2-1,NA,TRBV5-1,CASSLRATYNEQFF,TGCGCCAGCAGCTTGCGAGCCACCTACAATGAGCAGTTCTTC
NA,TRBJ2-1,NA,TRBV7-3,CASSPTVSSSYNEQFF,TGTGCCAGCAGCCCTACCGTTTCGAGCTCCTACAATGAGCAGTTCTTC
NA,TRBJ2-7,NA,TRBV6-5,CASSYSSTSIYEQYF,TGTGCCAGCAGTTACTCGTCTACCTCAATCTACGAGCAGTACTTC
NA,TRBJ2-7,TRBD2,TRBV7-8,CASSFPGLSYEQYF,TGTGCCAGCAGCTTCCCGGGACTATCCTACGAGCAGTACTTC
few,TRBJ1-3,NA,TRBV11-2,CASSPKTAWAGTGNTIYF,TGTGCCAGCAGCCCTAAAACGGCGTGGGCCGGTACGGGAAACACCATATATTTT
NA,TRBJ1-3,TRBD1,TRBV5-1,CASSSGDRAGNTIYF,TGCGCCAGCAGCAGCGGGGACAGGGCGGGAAACACCATATATTTT
NA,TRBJ1-1,NA,TRBV7-9,CASSPTVNTEAFF,TGTGCCAGCAGCCCGACAGTGAACACTGAAGCTTTCTTT